This paragraph covers one TCR beta chain sequence. In the study's own analysis: Using reference gene primer amplification, nucleated cell counts were estimated. Produced via immunoSEQ multiplex PCR; TCRdb's table is partial and in-frame only. Clone size and V and J calls were adopted from that table, with D and trimming inferred from the DNA. The sample contains about 240,000 clones, around four fifths of which appear only once. This sample was taken from a study of blood T cell repertoires in COVID-19. Study at large: The origin of the acute and convalescent COVID-19 samples was the United States, Italy and Spain. In each case, the material was cDNA or gDNA derived from T cells, B-cell-depleted T cells, or PBMCs.

The CDR3 has 15 residues. The J segment lost 4 bases and the V segment lost 0 bases, leaving 4 bases of the junction unmatched. Germline V gene lookup returns CDR1 SGHTS and CDR2 YDEGEE. This receptor was identified in a young man who had recovered from COVID-19. The chain combines TRBV5-8 with TRBJ2-1, with 7 bases aligning to TRBD1. Sequenced sample: peripheral blood. CDR3 DNA sequence: TGTGCCAGCAGCTTGGGGACAGGTAGTTACAATGAGCAGTTCTTC. This gives the protein CASSLGTGSYNEQFF.